These 4 T cell receptor beta chains share one sample of origin, sequenced in a study of T cells expressing NK-cell markers (dated by TCRdb to about 2020). Library creation used 5' RACE. TCRdb shows the sequencer as Illumina HiSeq 2000. Reprocessed by TCRdb, the reads give a single entry per CDR3 protein sequence, without DNA. The table for this sample lists roughly 160,000 distinct CDR3 sequences. Of the sample, about 19% falls within the top ten clones. Input material: blood T cells: a sorted CD56 or NKG2C T cell subset, CD4+ or CD8+ T cells, or bulk PBMC T cells (not recorded which). Receptors were obtained from a man aged 18-69 years in good health.

V gene TRBV6-1 combines with J gene TRBJ1-2; TCRdb selects TRBD1, and the lack of DNA leaves this call unchecked. Germline V gene lookup returns CDR1 MNHNS and CDR2 SASEGT. This CDR3 has 16 amino acids. CDR3 sequence: CASSAAPAGANYGYTF.

The chain employs TRBV29-1 and TRBJ2-1; TCRdb designates TRBD2, a call that cannot be tested without DNA. Germline-derived CDR1 and CDR2 are SQVTM and ANQGSEA. The CDR3 has 21 residues. CDR3 sequence reads: CSVEGLWIRTSGSSSYNEQFF.

The chain carries TRBV6-1 and TRBJ2-1; absent DNA, TCRdb's TRBD1 call cannot be checked. Germline CDR1 is MNHNS and CDR2 is SASEGT. The CDR3 is 14 residues long. The CDR3 region is CASSATGTYNEQFF.

The chain recombines TRBV4-1 with TRBJ2-2. Germline CDR1 is MGHRA and CDR2 is YSYEKL. The CDR3 runs 16 residues. CDR3 sequence: CASSQVNPLMAGELFF.